Below, 16 T cell receptor beta chains from the same sample are listed, as sequenced in a study of blood T cell repertoires in COVID-19 (dated by TCRdb to the early 2020s). Library preparation used the immunoSEQ multiplex PCR assay. Here the immuneACCESS table is served through TCRdb, limited to in-frame sequences with V and J called. Missing clones are a known gap in these copies; in checked studies unresolved V genes cover under half, and the rest lacks a known reason. The table for this sample lists about 240,000 clones; approximately 86% of them were counted only once. The top ten hold under 9% of the sample. The specimen sequenced was peripheral blood. These receptors all come from a woman in her 70s with active or convalescent COVID-19.

V and J are TRBV5-1 and TRBJ1-2; the D gene is possibly TRBD1 (6 bases). Per germline, CDR1 SGHRS and CDR2 YFSETQ. This CDR3 comprises 14 residues. V lost 0 bases, J lost 5 bases, and 11 bases lay in between. CDR3: CASSLEGTRYGYTF. DNA for the CDR3: TGCGCCAGCAGCTTGGAGGGGACAAGATATGGCTACACCTTC.

The CDR3 bases are TGTGCCAGCAGCATACAGGGTCGTACCGAGCAGTACTTC. Translation gives CASSIQGRTEQYF. The rearrangement uses TRBV7-8 and TRBJ2-7, with a tentative D call TRBD1 (6 bases). Germline CDR1 is SGHVS and CDR2 is FQNEAQ. The CDR3 has 13 residues. The V gene lost 5 bases and the J gene lost 6 bases, with 14 bases spanning the gap.

The chain joins TRBV3-1 (or the pseudogene TRBV3-2) to TRBJ2-5; a weak D match, TRBD2 (6 bases). This CDR3 is built from 15 residues. Trimming cost V 9 bases and J 1 base, with 18 bases left between them. CDR1 and CDR2 from the germline V gene are LGHDT and YNNKEL (reference sequence). The CDR3 DNA is TGTGCCAGGGCTCGCGGGGCAGACCTCCAAGAGACCCAGTACTTC. Protein sequence: CARARGADLQETQYF.

The rearrangement uses TRBV3-1 (or the pseudogene TRBV3-2) and TRBJ2-6; D remains ambiguous. V was shortened by 0 bases and J by 3 bases, with 9 bases between the two germline ends. Germline CDR1 and CDR2: LGHDT and YNNKEL (reference sequence). The CDR3 contains 16 residues. CDR3 nucleotides: TGTGCCAGCAGCCAAGATCAGGCAGTTGGGGCCAACGTCCTGACTTTC. It is translated as CASSQDQAVGANVLTF.

V and J are TRBV14 and TRBJ2-3; D unclear. The ends were cut back, 8 bases at V and 4 bases at J, with 19 bases in the middle. There are 15 residues in the CDR3. CDR1 and CDR2 from the germline V gene are SGHDN and FVKESK. CDR3 sequence reads: CASSPRMPGPDTQYF. CDR3 nucleotide sequence: TGTGCCAGCTCCCCTCGGATGCCAGGCCCAGATACGCAGTATTTT.

The chain is built from TRBV18 and TRBJ1-2; tentatively, D is TRBD1 (5 bases). Trimming cost V 2 bases and J 4 bases, with 14 bases left between them. Germline V lookup: CDR1 KGHSH, CDR2 LQKENI. This CDR3 is 15 amino acids long. The CDR3 loop reads CASSPGQQEIYGYTF. The DNA for the CDR3 is TGTGCCAGCTCACCAGGGCAACAGGAGATCTATGGCTACACCTTC.

This clone came up once. This rearrangement joins TRBV9 to TRBJ1-5; a weak D match, TRBD1 (5 bases). The V gene's germline CDR1 is SGDLS and CDR2 YYNGEE. The CDR3 covers 14 residues. Deletions cut 4 bases from V and 2 bases from J, with 10 bases between. The CDR3 region is CASSRGLGNQPQHF. The CDR3 DNA is TGTGCCAGCAGCCGGGGGTTGGGCAATCAGCCCCAGCATTTT.

This clone was counted once. The CDR3 DNA is TGCGCCAGCAGCCAAGAGCAGGATTTCTCTGGAAACACCATATATTTT. It encodes CASSQEQDFSGNTIYF. The genes are TRBV4-3 and TRBJ1-3; D is unresolved. The CDR3 is made up of 16 amino acids. Germline V gene lookup returns CDR1 LGHNA and CDR2 YSLEER. V was pared by 0 bases and J by 0 bases, with 9 bases between.

The chain is built from TRBV5-1 and TRBJ2-2; TRBD1 aligns across 7 bases. V lost 4 bases, J lost 2 bases, and 17 bases stayed unmatched. CDR3 length: 19 amino acids. Per the germline V gene, CDR1 is SGHRS and CDR2 is YFSETQ. The CDR3 nucleotides read TGCGCCAGCAGCCCTAACCACCCTGGACAGGCCCTTAACACCGGGGAGCTGTTTTTT. Its protein is CASSPNHPGQALNTGELFF.

This clone has only a few counts. The CDR3 nucleotides read TGTGCCGCGGGGCAAACCCTTAACTATGGCTACACCTTC. Residues: CAAGQTLNYGYTF. The rearrangement joins TRBV12-3 or TRBV12-4 to TRBJ1-2, with D perhaps TRBD1 (5 bases). The CDR3 extends over 13 amino acids. V lost 11 bases and J 1 base, leaving 14 bases between the germline ends.

This chain links TRBV5-1 with TRBJ2-2; 10 nucleotides align to TRBD1. The germline V gene has CDR1 SGHRS and CDR2 YFSETQ. The CDR3 spans 16 residues. J gave up 3 bases and V 4 bases, and 6 bases lay outside the gene matches. CDR3 residues: CASSPPDRGDTGELFF. The CDR3 nucleotides read TGCGCCAGCAGCCCGCCGGACAGGGGGGACACCGGGGAGCTGTTTTTT.

The chain carries TRBV6-6 and TRBJ1-5; D not resolved. V was cut by 6 bases and J by 7 bases, with 13 bases left in between. Germline V CDR1 and CDR2: MNHNY, SVGAGI (reference sequence). The CDR3 contains 13 residues. This CDR3 is CASRKYLDQPQHF. The DNA of the CDR3 is TGTGCCAGCAGAAAGTATCTAGACCAGCCCCAGCATTTT.

The V and J genes are TRBV7-8 and TRBJ2-7, with 10 positions matching TRBD1. Germline trimming cut 5 bases from V and 9 bases from J; bases unmatched to any gene: 7. Germline CDR1 SGHVS, CDR2 FQNEAQ. This CDR3 has 13 amino acids. The CDR3 region has the DNA TGTGCCAGCAGCAGGGGGACAGGGGAAGGGCAGTACTTC. Encoded protein: CASSRGTGEGQYF.

This clone occurred many times. This chain connects TRBV7-8 to TRBJ2-2; 7 bases fit TRBD1. V lost 6 bases, J lost 0 bases, and 4 bases stayed unmatched. The CDR3 totals 15 residues. Germline CDR1 and CDR2: SGHVS and FQNEAQ. The CDR3 region is CASRTGTANTGELFF. The CDR3 DNA sequence: TGTGCCAGCAGGACCGGGACAGCGAACACCGGGGAGCTGTTTTTT.

The V and J genes are TRBV7-8 and TRBJ1-5, with D perhaps matching TRBD1 (5 bases). The CDR3 contains 17 residues. V was pared by 1 base and J by 2 bases, with 15 bases between. CDR1 and CDR2 from the germline V gene are SGHVS and FQNEAQ. CDR3 amino acids: CASSLGASGRGNQPQHF. The CDR3 DNA reads TGTGCCAGCAGCTTAGGAGCCTCAGGCAGGGGCAATCAGCCCCAGCATTTT.

This sequence joins TRBV5-1 and TRBJ2-7, with 8 bases matching TRBD1. The CDR3 is 15 amino acids. The germline V gene encodes CDR1 SGHRS and CDR2 YFSETQ. Losses at the gene ends were 0 bases for V and 0 bases for J; bases not matched to a gene: 2. The CDR3 bases are TGCGCCAGCAGCTTGGATGGGACAGGCTCCTACGAGCAGTACTTC. Protein product: CASSLDGTGSYEQYF.